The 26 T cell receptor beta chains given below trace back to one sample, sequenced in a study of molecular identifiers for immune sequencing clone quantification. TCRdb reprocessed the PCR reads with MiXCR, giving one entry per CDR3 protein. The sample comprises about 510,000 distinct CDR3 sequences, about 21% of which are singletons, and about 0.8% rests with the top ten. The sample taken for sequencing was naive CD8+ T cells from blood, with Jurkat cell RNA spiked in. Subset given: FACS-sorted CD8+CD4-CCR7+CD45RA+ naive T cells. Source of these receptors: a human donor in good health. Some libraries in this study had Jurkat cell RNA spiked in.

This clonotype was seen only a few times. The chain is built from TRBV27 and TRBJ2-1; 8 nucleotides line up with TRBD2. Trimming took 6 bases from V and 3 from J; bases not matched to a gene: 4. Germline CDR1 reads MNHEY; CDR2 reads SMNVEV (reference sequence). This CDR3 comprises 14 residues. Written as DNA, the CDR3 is TGTGCCAGCAGCCACGCGGGGGGCTACAATGAGCAGTTCTTC. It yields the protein CASSHAGGYNEQFF.

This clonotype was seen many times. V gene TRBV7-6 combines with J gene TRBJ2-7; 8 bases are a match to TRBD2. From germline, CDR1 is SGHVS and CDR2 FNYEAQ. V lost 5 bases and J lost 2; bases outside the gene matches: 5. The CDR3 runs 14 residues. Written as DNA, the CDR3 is TGTGCCAGCAGCCACAGCGGGGGTGCCTACGAGCAGTACTTC. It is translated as CASSHSGGAYEQYF.

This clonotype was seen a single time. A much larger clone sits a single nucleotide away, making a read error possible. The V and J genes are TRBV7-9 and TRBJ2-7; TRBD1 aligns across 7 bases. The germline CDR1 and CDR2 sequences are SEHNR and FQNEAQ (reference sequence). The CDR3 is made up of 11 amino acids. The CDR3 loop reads CAISLVGQTYF. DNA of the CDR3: TGTGCCATCAGCTTAGTGGGACAGACGTACTTC.

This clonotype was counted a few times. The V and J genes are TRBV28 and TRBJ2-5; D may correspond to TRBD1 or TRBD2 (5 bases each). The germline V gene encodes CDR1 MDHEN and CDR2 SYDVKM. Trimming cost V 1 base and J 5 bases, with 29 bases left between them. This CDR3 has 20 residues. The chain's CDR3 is CASSLLSYLTGARAVETQYF. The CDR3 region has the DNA TGTGCCAGCAGTTTATTGTCGTACCTTACCGGGGCCAGGGCGGTGGAGACCCAGTACTTC.

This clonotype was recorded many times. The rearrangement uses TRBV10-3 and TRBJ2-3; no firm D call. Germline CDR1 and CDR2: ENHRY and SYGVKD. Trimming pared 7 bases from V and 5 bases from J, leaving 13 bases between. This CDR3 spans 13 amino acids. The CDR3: CAINGPAVDTQYF. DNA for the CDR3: TGTGCCATCAATGGACCCGCGGTAGATACGCAGTATTTT.

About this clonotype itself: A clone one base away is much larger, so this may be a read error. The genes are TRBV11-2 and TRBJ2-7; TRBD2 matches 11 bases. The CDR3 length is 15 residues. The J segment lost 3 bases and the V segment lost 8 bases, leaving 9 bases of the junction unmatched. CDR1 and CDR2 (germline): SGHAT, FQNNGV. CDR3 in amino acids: CASRQRTSGYYEQYF. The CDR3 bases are TGTGCCAGCCGCCAAAGGACTAGCGGGTACTACGAGCAGTACTTC.

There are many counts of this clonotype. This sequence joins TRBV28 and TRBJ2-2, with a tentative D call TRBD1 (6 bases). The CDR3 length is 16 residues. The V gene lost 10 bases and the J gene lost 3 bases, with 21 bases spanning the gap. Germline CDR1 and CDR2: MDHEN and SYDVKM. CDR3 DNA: TGTGCCACCAAGACCCCGGGACAATGGGACACCGGGGAGCTGTTTTTT. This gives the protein CATKTPGQWDTGELFF.

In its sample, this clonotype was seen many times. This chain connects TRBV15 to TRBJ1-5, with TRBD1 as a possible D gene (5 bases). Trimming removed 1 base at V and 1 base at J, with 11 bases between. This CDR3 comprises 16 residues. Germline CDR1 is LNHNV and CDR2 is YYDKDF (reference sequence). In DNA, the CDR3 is TGTGCCACCAGCAGAGGAATAGGGGCCAGCAATCAGCCCCAGCATTTT. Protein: CATSRGIGASNQPQHF.

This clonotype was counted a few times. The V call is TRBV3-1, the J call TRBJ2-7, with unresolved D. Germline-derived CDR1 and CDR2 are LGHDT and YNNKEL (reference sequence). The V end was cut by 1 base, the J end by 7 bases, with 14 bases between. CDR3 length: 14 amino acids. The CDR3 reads CASSQVGAPGEQYF. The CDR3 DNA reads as TGTGCCAGCAGCCAAGTCGGCGCACCTGGAGAGCAGTACTTC.

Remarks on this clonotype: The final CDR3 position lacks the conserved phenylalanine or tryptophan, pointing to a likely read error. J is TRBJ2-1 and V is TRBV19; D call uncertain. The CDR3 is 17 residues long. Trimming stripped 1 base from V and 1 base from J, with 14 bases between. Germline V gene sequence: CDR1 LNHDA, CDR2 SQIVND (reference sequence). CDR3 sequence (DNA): TGTGCCAGTAGTATAGGTTCCGGCCAGGAGTCCTACAATGAGCAGTTCCTC. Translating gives CASSIGSGQESYNEQFL.

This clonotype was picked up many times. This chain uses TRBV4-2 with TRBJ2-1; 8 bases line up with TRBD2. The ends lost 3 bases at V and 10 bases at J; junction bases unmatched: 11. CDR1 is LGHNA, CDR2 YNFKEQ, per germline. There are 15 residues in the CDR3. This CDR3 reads CASSHQTAGGIEQFF. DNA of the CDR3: TGTGCCAGCAGCCATCAAACGGCGGGGGGCATAGAGCAGTTCTTC.

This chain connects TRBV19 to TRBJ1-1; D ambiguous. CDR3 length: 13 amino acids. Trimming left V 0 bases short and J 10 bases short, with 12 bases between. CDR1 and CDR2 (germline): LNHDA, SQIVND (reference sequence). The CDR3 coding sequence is TGTGCCAGTAGTATAGACGGTGGGAATGTAGCTTTCTTT. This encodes CASSIDGGNVAFF.

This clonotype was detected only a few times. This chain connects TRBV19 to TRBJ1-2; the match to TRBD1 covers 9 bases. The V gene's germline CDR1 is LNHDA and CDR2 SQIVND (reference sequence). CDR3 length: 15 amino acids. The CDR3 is CATSFGQGINYGYTF. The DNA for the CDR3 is TGTGCTACGTCATTCGGACAGGGGATTAACTATGGCTACACCTTC.

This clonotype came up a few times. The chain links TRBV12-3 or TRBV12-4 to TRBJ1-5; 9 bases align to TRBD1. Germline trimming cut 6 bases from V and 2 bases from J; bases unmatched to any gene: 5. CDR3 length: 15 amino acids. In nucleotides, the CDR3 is TGTGCCAGCAGCCGGACAGGGGATCGCAATCAGCCCCAGCATTTT. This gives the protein CASSRTGDRNQPQHF.

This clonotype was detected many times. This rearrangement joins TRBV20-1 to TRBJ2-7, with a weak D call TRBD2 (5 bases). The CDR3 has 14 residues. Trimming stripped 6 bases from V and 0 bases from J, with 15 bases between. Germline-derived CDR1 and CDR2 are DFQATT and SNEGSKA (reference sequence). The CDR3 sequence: CSASLQRDSYEQYF. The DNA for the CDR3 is TGCAGTGCCTCCCTCCAACGGGACTCCTACGAGCAGTACTTC.

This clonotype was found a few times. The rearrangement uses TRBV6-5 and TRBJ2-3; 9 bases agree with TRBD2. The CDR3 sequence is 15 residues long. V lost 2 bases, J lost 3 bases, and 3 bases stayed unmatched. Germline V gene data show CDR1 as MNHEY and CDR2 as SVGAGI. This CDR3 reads CASSYRTSATDTQYF. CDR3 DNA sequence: TGTGCCAGCAGTTACAGGACTAGCGCAACAGATACGCAGTATTTT.

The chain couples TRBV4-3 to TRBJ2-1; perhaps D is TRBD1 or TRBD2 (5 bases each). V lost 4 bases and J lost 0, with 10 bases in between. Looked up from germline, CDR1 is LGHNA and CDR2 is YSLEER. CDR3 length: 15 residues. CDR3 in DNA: TGCGCCAGCAGCCGGGACCCGAGCTCCTACAATGAGCAGTTCTTC. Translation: CASSRDPSSYNEQFF.

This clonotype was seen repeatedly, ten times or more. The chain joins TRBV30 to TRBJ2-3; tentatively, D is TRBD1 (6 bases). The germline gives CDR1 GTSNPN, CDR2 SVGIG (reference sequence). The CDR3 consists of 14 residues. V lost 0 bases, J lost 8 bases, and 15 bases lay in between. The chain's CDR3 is CAWSVGLGQPTQYF. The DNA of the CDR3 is TGTGCCTGGAGTGTAGGGCTGGGACAACCTACGCAGTATTTT.

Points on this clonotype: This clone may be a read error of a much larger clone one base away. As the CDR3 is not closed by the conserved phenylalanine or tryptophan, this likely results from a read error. The CDR3 is CASTPDRASPEAFL. The CDR3 region has the DNA TGTGCCAGTACTCCAGACAGGGCCAGCCCCGAAGCTTTCTTA. The chain links TRBV19 to TRBJ1-1; 7 positions match TRBD1. The J segment lost 8 bases and the V segment lost 7 bases, leaving 13 bases of the junction unmatched. The CDR3 totals 14 residues. Germline V gene sequence: CDR1 LNHDA, CDR2 SQIVND (reference sequence).

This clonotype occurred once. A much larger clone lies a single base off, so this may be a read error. CDR3 DNA: TGTGTCAGCAGTTTACCATCAGATACGCAGTATTTT. Translating it yields CVSSLPSDTQYF. The V and J genes are TRBV27 and TRBJ2-3; D uncertain. This CDR3 is 12 amino acids long. Germline-derived CDR1 and CDR2 are MNHEY and SMNVEV (reference sequence).

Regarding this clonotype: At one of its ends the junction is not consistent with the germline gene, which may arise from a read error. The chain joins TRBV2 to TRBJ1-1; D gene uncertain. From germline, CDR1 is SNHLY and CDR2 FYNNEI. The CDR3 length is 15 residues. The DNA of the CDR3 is TGTGCCAGCAGTGAAGGAGTCCGTATGAACACTGAAGCTTCCTTT. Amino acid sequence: CASSEGVRMNTEASF.

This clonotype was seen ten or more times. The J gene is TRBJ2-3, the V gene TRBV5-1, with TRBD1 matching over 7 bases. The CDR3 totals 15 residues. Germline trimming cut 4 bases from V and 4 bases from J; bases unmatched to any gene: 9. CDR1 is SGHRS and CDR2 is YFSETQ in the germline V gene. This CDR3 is CASSATGQISDTQYF. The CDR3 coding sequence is TGCGCCAGCAGCGCGACAGGGCAGATCTCAGATACGCAGTATTTT.

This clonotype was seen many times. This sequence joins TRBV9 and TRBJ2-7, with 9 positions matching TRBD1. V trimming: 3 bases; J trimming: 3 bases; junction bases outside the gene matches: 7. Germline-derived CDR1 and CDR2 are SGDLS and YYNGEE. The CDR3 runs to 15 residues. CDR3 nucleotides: TGTGCCAGCAGCGGGAAGGACAGGGGTTTCTACGAGCAGTACTTC. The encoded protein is CASSGKDRGFYEQYF.

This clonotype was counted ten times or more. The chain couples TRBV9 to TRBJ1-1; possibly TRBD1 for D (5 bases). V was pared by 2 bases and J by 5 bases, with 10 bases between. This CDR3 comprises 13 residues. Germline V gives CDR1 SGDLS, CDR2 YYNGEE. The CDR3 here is CASSVRPGTEAFF. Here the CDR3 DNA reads TGTGCCAGCAGCGTCCGTCCAGGGACTGAAGCTTTCTTT.

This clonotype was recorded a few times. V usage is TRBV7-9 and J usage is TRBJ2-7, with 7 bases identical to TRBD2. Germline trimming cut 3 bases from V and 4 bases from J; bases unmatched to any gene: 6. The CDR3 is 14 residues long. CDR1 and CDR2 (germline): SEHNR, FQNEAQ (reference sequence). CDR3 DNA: TGTGCCAGCAGCTTGCCGGGAGGTTTGTACGAGCAGTACTTC. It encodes CASSLPGGLYEQYF.

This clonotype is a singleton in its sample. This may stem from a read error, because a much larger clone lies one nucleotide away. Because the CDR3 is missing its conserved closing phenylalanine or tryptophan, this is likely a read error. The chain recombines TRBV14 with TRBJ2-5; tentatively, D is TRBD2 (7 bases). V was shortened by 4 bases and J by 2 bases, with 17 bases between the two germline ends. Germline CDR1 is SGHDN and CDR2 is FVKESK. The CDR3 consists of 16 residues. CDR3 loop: CASSLSGGAPQETQYS. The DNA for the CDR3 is TGTGCCAGCAGCCTTTCGGGGGGCGCCCCTCAAGAGACCCAGTACTCC.